Detailed here is one T cell receptor beta chain. What it binds is unknown. The sample is drawn from a study of T cells in localized non-small cell lung cancer. Whole-study findings and limits: When the top 100 tumor clones were examined, a median around 58 of them also appeared in the adjacent lung, which was paired and uninvolved. Density of T cells in blood, when higher, went with longer overall survival. Tumor showed lower T cell clonality than uninvolved adjacent lung, where it was highest.

Method: immunoSEQ multiplex PCR; TCRdb's copy keeps in-frame clones and lacks some. Found here are 50,000 to 70,000 clones, approximately 90% of them singletons; the top ten hold nearly 20%. This CDR3 has 15 residues. The germline V gene encodes CDR1 MGHRA and CDR2 YSYEKL. Between the trimmed V and J ends, which lost 3 bases and 0 bases, there was a span of 11 bases. This sequence joins TRBV4-1 and TRBJ1-2, with a possible D match to TRBD1 (5 bases). The clonotype originates from a man aged 40-75 years with stage I lung adenocarcinoma. Source: peripheral blood, taken before any cancer treatment. This CDR3 reads CASSQVAGSNYGYTF. The CDR3 coding sequence is TGCGCCAGCAGCCAGGTTGCAGGGTCTAACTATGGCTACACCTTC.